This T cell receptor beta chain was captured in a study of T-cell memory formation after mild COVID-19. One entry per CDR3 protein results from TCRdb running MiXCR on the 5' RACE reads. Here the sample spans some 310,000 distinct CDR3 sequences, less than 25% being singletons. Regarding the study as a whole: Clones that contracted from day 15 to 85 were balanced CD4/CD8, while later expanders leaned CD4+. Among CD4+ contracting clones, most were CM and EM, and CD8+ ones EMRA.

Regarding this clonotype: Its specificity is not known.

Trimming shortened V by 0 bases and J by 6 bases, and 15 bases separated the two germline ends. The germline V gene has CDR1 MNHEY and CDR2 SVGAGI. There are 16 residues in the CDR3. This sequence joins TRBV6-5 and TRBJ2-1; D assignment may be TRBD1 or TRBD2 (5 bases each). The sequenced material came from PBMCs or a T cell subset sorted from them (not recorded which). This receptor was taken from a man aged 18 to 29 who had mild COVID-19 (a few samples of this study predate the infection). Cell type and time point are not known. CDR3 amino acids: CASSYSRDPKGNEQFF. CDR3 bases: TGTGCCAGCAGTTACTCGAGGGACCCAAAGGGCAATGAGCAGTTCTTC.